This T cell receptor (beta chain) was sequenced for a study of blood T cell repertoires in COVID-19. The wider study: Acute-phase and convalescent COVID-19 samples originated in the United States, Italy and Spain. The cDNA or gDNA used as material had been derived from T cells, B-cell-depleted T cells, or PBMCs.

Seattle patient enrollment occurred during active infection, with longitudinal follow-up thereafter. V trimming: 2 bases; J trimming: 4 bases; junction bases outside the gene matches: 1. This CDR3 comprises 15 residues. Germline-derived CDR1 and CDR2 are SGHRS and YFSETQ. In the authors' methods: Nucleated cell number was recorded as an estimate derived from reference gene primer amplification. Libraries were prepared by immunoSEQ multiplex PCR; TCRdb keeps only in-frame clonotypes and omits some of them. The V and J calls and the clone size are those of that table, but D and trimming were determined from the DNA. The sample includes 200,000 to 300,000 clones, approximately 80% of them seen just once.

The chain links TRBV5-1 to TRBJ2-1; 12 bases map to TRBD2. This receptor was obtained from a woman older than 75 with COVID-19, enrolled during active disease. Sequencing input: peripheral blood. CDR3 sequence reads: CASSFGTSGYNEQFF. CDR3 in DNA: TGCGCCAGCAGCTTCGGGACTAGCGGGTACAATGAGCAGTTCTTC.